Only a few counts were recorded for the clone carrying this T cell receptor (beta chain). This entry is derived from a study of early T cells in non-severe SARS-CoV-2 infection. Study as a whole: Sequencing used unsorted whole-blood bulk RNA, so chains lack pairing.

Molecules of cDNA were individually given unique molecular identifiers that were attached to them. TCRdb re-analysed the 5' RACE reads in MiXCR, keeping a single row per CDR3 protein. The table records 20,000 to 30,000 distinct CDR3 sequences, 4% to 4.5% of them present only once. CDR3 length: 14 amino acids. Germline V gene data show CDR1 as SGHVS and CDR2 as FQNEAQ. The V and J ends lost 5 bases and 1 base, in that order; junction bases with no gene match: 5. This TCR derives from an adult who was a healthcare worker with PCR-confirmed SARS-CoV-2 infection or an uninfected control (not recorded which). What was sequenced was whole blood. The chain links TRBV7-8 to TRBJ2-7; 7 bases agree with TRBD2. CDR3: CASSPTSASYEQYF. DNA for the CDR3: TGTGCCAGCAGCCCCACTAGCGCATCCTACGAGCAGTACTTC. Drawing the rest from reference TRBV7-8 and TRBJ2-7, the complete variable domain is GAGVSQSPRYKVAKRGQDVALRCDPISGHVSLFWYQQALGQGPEFLTYFQNEAQLDKSGLPSDRFFAERPEGSVSTLKIQRTQQEDSAVYLCASSPTSASYEQYFGPGTRLTVT.